This TCR beta chain appears in the sequencing data of a study of blood T cell repertoires in COVID-19. At the level of the study: The samples span acute and convalescent COVID-19 from the United States, Italy and Spain. PBMCs, B-cell-depleted T cells, or T cells were the source of the cDNA or gDNA that made up the material.

Original processing notes: It was from reference gene primer amplification that nucleated cell counts were estimated. The method was immunoSEQ multiplex PCR; TCRdb's version includes in-frame clones alone and lacks a portion of them. That table furnishes V, J and clone size, whereas the DNA furnished D and trimming. This repertoire shows more than 250,000 clones, approximately 90% found once; its top ten account for under 2%. The CDR3 consists of 16 residues. Trimming took 5 bases from V and 0 from J, leaving 11 bases between them. The germline gives CDR1 PRHDT, CDR2 FYEKMQ (reference sequence). While infection was still active, Seattle patients were enrolled and then followed longitudinally.

This TCR came from a woman between 25 and 40 years old with COVID-19, enrolled during active disease. The specimen sequenced was peripheral blood. This chain links TRBV13 with TRBJ1-6; no clear D. CDR3 nucleotides: TGTGCCAGCAGCCCCGAGGGCAGCTCCTATAATTCACCCCTCCACTTT. Translation gives CASSPEGSSYNSPLHF. The entire variable domain, with the rest obtained from reference TRBV13 and TRBJ1-6, is as follows: AAGVIQSPRHLIKEKRETATLKCYPIPRHDTVYWYQQGPGQDPQFLISFYEKMQSDKGSIPDRFSAQQFSDYHSELNMSSLELGDSALYFCASSPEGSSYNSPLHFGNGTRLTVT.